What follows describes a single T cell receptor beta chain. This specimen comes from a study of blood T cell repertoires in COVID-19. V was cut by 2 bases and J by 3 bases, with 14 bases left in between. The CDR3 length is 16 residues. CDR1 is KGHSH and CDR2 is LQKENI in the germline V gene. Some clones are missing from TCRdb's copy, which holds only in-frame ones; the method was immunoSEQ multiplex PCR. Of 200,000 to 250,000 clones listed, roughly 83% are singletons. This sequence was found in a man older than 75 with acute or convalescent COVID-19. The gene calls are TRBV18 and TRBJ1-5; D not certain. Sequenced input: peripheral blood. The CDR3 sequence: CASSPLAGEINQPQHF. The CDR3 DNA follows: TGTGCCAGCTCACCATTAGCCGGGGAAATCAATCAGCCCCAGCATTTT.